This TCR beta chain appears in the sequencing data of a study of T-cell reconstitution after alpha-beta-depleted transplantation in children. As regards this clonotype: Its antigen is not known.

The CDR3 is made up of 13 amino acids. Per germline, CDR1 MNHNS and CDR2 SASEGT. V lost 7 bases and J 6 bases, leaving 16 bases between the germline ends. Using unique molecular identifiers, the investigators prepared the TCRbeta library. TCRdb re-called the PCR reads through MiXCR, storing one row per CDR3 protein. The table has some 550,000 distinct CDR3 sequences, more than 20% seen once. Study-level findings and limits: It was newly produced T cells that mostly accounted for T-cell counts and diversity one year after transplant. Some patients owed their high day-60 TCRbeta diversity to surviving recipient T cells and thymic progenitors.

The TCR sequence derives from a boy in the first two years of life who had a stem cell transplant for acute myeloid leukemia, so the T cells may come from the graft donor. The J gene is TRBJ2-7, the V gene TRBV6-1, with D perhaps TRBD1 (5 bases). The specimen comprised PBMCs, mostly from graft donor cells, sampled 360 days after TCRalphabeta/CD19-depleted stem cell transplant. The CDR3 loop is CASTEPARGEQYF. In DNA form, the CDR3 reads TGTGCCAGCACCGAACCTGCAAGGGGCGAGCAGTACTTC.